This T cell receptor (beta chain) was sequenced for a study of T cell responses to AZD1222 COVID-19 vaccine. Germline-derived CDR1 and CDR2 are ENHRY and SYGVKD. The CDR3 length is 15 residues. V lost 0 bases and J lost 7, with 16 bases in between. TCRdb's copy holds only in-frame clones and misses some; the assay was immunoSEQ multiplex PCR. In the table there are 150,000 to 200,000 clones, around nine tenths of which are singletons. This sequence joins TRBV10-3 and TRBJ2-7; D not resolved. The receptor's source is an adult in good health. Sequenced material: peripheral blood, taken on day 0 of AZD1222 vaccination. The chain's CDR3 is CAISESMGSSREQYF. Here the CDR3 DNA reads TGTGCCATCAGTGAGTCTATGGGATCCTCCCGAGAGCAGTACTTC.